This T cell receptor beta chain comes out of a study of neurological immune-mediated disorders. MiXCR, run by TCRdb on the 5' RACE reads, gives a single entry per CDR3 protein. The table records 50,000 or so distinct CDR3 sequences, 10% of them present only once. Per germline, CDR1 MNHNY and CDR2 SVGAGI (reference sequence). CDR3 length: 15 residues. With 3 bases removed from V and 0 bases from J, the gap between germline ends came to 10 bases. The sample holds many counts of this clonotype. The V gene is TRBV6-6, the J gene TRBJ2-3, with D possibly being TRBD2 (6 bases). Sequenced material: PBMCs. This sequence originates from a woman aged 35 to 49 with HTLV-1-associated myelopathy (HAM/TSP). In nucleotides, the CDR3 is TGTGCCAGCAGTTATGGCGGGACTAGCACAGATACGCAGTATTTT. Translating gives CASSYGGTSTDTQYF.